Listed below are T cell receptor beta chains from one sample, sequenced in a study of shared clonotypes between healthy human individuals. Measured with immunoSEQ multiplex PCR; TCRdb has only the in-frame clones, and not every one. The table has over 950,000 clones, approximately 77% seen once. Sequenced input: memory CD4+ T cells from PBMCs. The receptor set was obtained from a man between 18 and 29 years old in good health. Some clones in this sample may be carry-over from other donors' samples. The CDR3 runs from the conserved cysteine through the conserved F or W.

V gene: TRBV28
J gene: TRBJ1-1
CDR3 protein: CASSSENPNTEAFF

V gene: TRBV30
J gene: TRBJ2-1
CDR3 protein: CAWRRVIYNEQFF

V gene: TRBV28
J gene: TRBJ1-5
CDR3 protein: CASRPPRGGGQPQHF

V gene: TRBV5-4
J gene: TRBJ2-2
CDR3 protein: CASSLGAGPQNTGELFF

V gene: TRBV15
J gene: TRBJ1-3
CDR3 protein: CATSVGASVGNTIYF

V gene: TRBV4-2
J gene: TRBJ2-2
CDR3 protein: CASSRQLITSGGRTTGELFF

V gene: TRBV7-2
J gene: TRBJ2-7
CDR3 protein: CASSLVAKEQYF

V gene: TRBV11-2
J gene: TRBJ2-7
CDR3 protein: CASSPGLAWSSYEQYF

V gene: TRBV7-2
J gene: TRBJ1-1
CDR3 protein: CASSLARVRGTEAFF

V gene: TRBV4-2
J gene: TRBJ2-1
CDR3 protein: CASSQPGEGPYNEQFF

V gene: TRBV6-5
J gene: TRBJ1-3
CDR3 protein: CASTKAGTGGSAIYF

V gene: TRBV2
J gene: TRBJ1-3
CDR3 protein: CASSFGQGGPNF

V gene: TRBV11-1
J gene: TRBJ2-1
CDR3 protein: CASSLSGLAGGHEQFF

V gene: TRBV6-1
J gene: TRBJ1-4
CDR3 protein: CASSESPGQSSATNEKLFF

V gene: TRBV29-1
J gene: TRBJ1-1
CDR3 protein: CSPTRANTEAFF

V gene: TRBV19
J gene: TRBJ2-2
CDR3 protein: CASSRDRGFGTGELFF

V gene: TRBV7-8
J gene: TRBJ2-1
CDR3 protein: CASSLDRNGEQFF

V gene: TRBV7-3
J gene: TRBJ2-3
CDR3 protein: CASSPGTGSDTQYF

V gene: TRBV29-1
J gene: TRBJ2-7
CDR3 protein: CSVGIAGETYVQYF

V gene: TRBV10-3
J gene: TRBJ2-1
CDR3 protein: CAISEGQGVYNEQFF

V gene: TRBV5-1
J gene: TRBJ1-4
CDR3 protein: CASSAPGLNEKLFF

V gene: TRBV9
J gene: TRBJ2-1
CDR3 protein: CASSTTSGGNNEQFF

V gene: TRBV10-3
J gene: TRBJ1-1
CDR3 protein: CAISESRDRDEAFF

V gene: TRBV28
J gene: TRBJ1-4
CDR3 protein: CASSLRGVANEKLFF

V gene: TRBV5-6
J gene: TRBJ2-7
CDR3 protein: CASSAGSLREQYF

V gene: TRBV6-6
J gene: TRBJ1-2
CDR3 protein: CASSPRQGSWYGYTF

V gene: TRBV28
J gene: TRBJ1-1
CDR3 protein: CASSDGSSNTEAFF

V gene: TRBV29-1
J gene: TRBJ2-7
CDR3 protein: CSGKSSYEQYF

V gene: TRBV30
J gene: TRBJ1-1
CDR3 protein: CAWSEGGVGNTEAFF

V gene: TRBV7-9
J gene: TRBJ2-6
CDR3 protein: CASSLGRNSGANVLTF

V gene: TRBV6-1
J gene: TRBJ1-3
CDR3 protein: CASSRGGYSGNTIYF